A single sample gave rise to the 23 T cell receptor beta chains below, sequenced in a study of CD8+ T cells in alopecia areata. Following extraction, RNA underwent reverse transcription to cDNA, which served as the sequencing template. The assay was immunoSEQ multiplex PCR, and TCRdb's table has in-frame clones only and misses some. The repertoire consists of 200,000 to 300,000 clones, none detected only once. Cutaneous lymph node cells were pooled, and they were sorted using CD4, CD8alpha, NKG2D, NKG2ACE and other markers. Sequencing was performed on CD4+ T cells sorted from a lymph node. Receptors were obtained from a C3H/HeJ mouse with alopecia areata. For this strain, the MHC haplotype corresponds to H2-k.

This clone was detected many times. Mouse gene names apply. Read coverage stops 4 residues before the CDR3 terminus; the germline J gene supplies the remainder. V gene TRBV17 combines with J gene TRBJ2-2, with a weak D call TRBD2 (6 bases). The CDR3 contains 15 residues. Germline V gene sequence: CDR1 MNHDT, CDR2 YYDKIL. Trimming cost V 2 bases and J 0 bases, with 7 bases left between them. This CDR3 reads CASSRRGANTGQLYF. The CDR3 DNA, read in part, is TGTGCTAGCAGTAGACGGGGGGCAAACACCGGG.

On this clone itself: Genes and germline are mouse. The missing CDR3 end, 4 residues past where the read stops, is filled in from the germline J gene. The genes are TRBV1 and TRBJ2-5, with 7 bases identical to TRBD1. Trimming at V came to 3 bases and at J to 0 bases, leaving 3 bases not matched to a gene. The CDR3 spans 15 residues. Looked up from germline, CDR1 is NSQYPW and CDR2 is LRSPGD (reference sequence). The covered CDR3 bases are TGCACCTGCAGTGCCCGGGACAGTAACCAAGAC. The encoded protein is CTCSARDSNQD. The full CDR3 protein is CTCSARDSNQDTQYF.

This clone was counted a few times. Germline and genes: mouse. The CDR3 is cut off 4 residues early in the read; its end comes from the germline J gene. The rearrangement joins TRBV19 to TRBJ2-2; 12 nucleotides line up with TRBD2. The germline V gene encodes CDR1 FNHDT and CDR2 SITEND (reference sequence). The CDR3 is 16 amino acids. With V trimmed by 4 bases and J by 6 bases, 7 bases remained unmatched. The CDR3 bases that were read are TGTGCCAGCAGTCCCCGACTGGGGGGGCGCCCCGGG. This encodes CASSPRLGGRPG. The full CDR3 is CASSPRLGGRPGQLYF.

In this sample, this clone turned up a few times. Germline and genes: mouse. The read falls 4 residues short of the CDR3 end, and the missing part is taken from the germline J gene. The chain employs TRBV13-1 and TRBJ2-2, with 8 bases identical to TRBD1. CDR1 NSHNY and CDR2 SYGAGN come from the germline V gene. Germline trimming cut 6 bases from V and 2 bases from J; bases unmatched to any gene: 0. This CDR3 contains 13 residues. The part of the CDR3 DNA that was read is TGTGCCAGCAACAGGGGGAACACCGGG. It is translated as CASNRGNTG. The complete CDR3 sequence is CASNRGNTGQLYF.

This clone has just a few counts. Gene labels here are mouse ones. The read gets to within 4 residues of the CDR3 end, and the germline J gene fills in the rest. Other DNA sequences in this specimen translate into the identical CDR3. The rearrangement links TRBV19 to TRBJ2-5, with D maybe TRBD1 (5 bases). This CDR3 spans 13 amino acids. In germline, CDR1 is FNHDT, CDR2 SITEND (reference sequence). V shed 1 base and J shed 3 bases, with 6 bases lying between them. The covered CDR3 bases are TGTGCCAGCAGTATACGACAGCAAGAC. It specifies CASSIRQQD. The whole CDR3 sequence reads CASSIRQQDTQYF.

There are a few counts of this clone. The gene symbols are mouse symbols. The CDR3 is cut off 3 residues early in the read; its end comes from the germline J gene. The chain employs TRBV13-3 and TRBJ1-6; maybe TRBD1 (5 bases). TRBJ1-6 counts as an open reading frame of uncertain function. Germline CDR1 reads NNHDY; CDR2 reads SYVADS. V lost 2 bases and J lost 4, with 7 bases in between. This CDR3 has 14 residues. The covered CDR3 bases are TGTGCCAGCAGTGAAGAGGGGTATAATTCGCCC. Translating gives CASSEEGYNSP. The full CDR3 is CASSEEGYNSPLYF.

This clone has only a few counts. Genes and germline are mouse. Read sequence stops 4 residues before the CDR3 end, and the germline J gene provides the missing end. The same CDR3 can be traced to other DNA sequences in this sample. V usage is TRBV1 and J usage is TRBJ1-1; 7 bases map to TRBD1. Germline values: CDR1 NSQYPW, CDR2 LRSPGD (reference sequence). This CDR3 is built from 13 residues. CDR3 DNA (partial): TGCACCTGCAGTGACAGGGGAGGAACA. Protein: CTCSDRGGT. The CDR3, in full, reads CTCSDRGGTEVFF.

This clone was counted ten times or more. The germline and genes are mouse ones. The read is 3 residues too short to cover the CDR3 end, so that end is filled in from the germline J gene. Other DNA sequences in this specimen translate into the identical CDR3. The J gene is TRBJ1-6, the V gene TRBV1; 7 bases align to TRBD1. TRBJ1-6 is treated as an ORF (open reading frame) with a function not yet certain. J was trimmed by 7 bases and V by 0 bases; bases with no gene match: 3. The germline CDR1 and CDR2 sequences are NSQYPW and LRSPGD (reference sequence). The CDR3 has 15 residues. CDR3 residues: CTCSADPGQNSPLYF. The CDR3 bases that were read are TGCACCTGCAGTGCAGATCCGGGACAGAATTCGCCC.

There are a few counts of this clone. Gene names are mouse gene names. The read comes to an end 4 residues before the CDR3 does, leaving the germline J gene to fill in the end. This chain connects TRBV31 to TRBJ1-4; D not resolved. CDR1 and CDR2 (germline): GKSSPN, SITVG. There are 12 residues in the CDR3. CDR3 bases read: TGTGCCTGGAGTCTAACTGGCGAA. As protein: CAWSLTGE. The whole CDR3 protein is CAWSLTGERLFF.

This clone was detected ten times or more. Gene names are the mouse ones. The read stops 4 residues short of the end of the CDR3; the missing end is completed from the germline J gene. The same CDR3 is also encoded by other DNA sequences in this sample. The rearrangement joins TRBV13-1 to TRBJ2-3; D is possibly TRBD1 (5 bases). The V end lost 2 bases, the J end lost 0 bases, and 10 bases lay between the germline ends. In germline, CDR1 is NSHNY, CDR2 SYGAGN. This CDR3 spans 15 amino acids. CDR3 protein: CASSEGQGSAETLYF. CDR3 DNA, as far as it was read: TGTGCCAGCAGTGAAGGGCAGGGTAGTGCAGAA.

This clone was recorded many times. The gene names here belong to mouse. From the germline J gene comes the end of the CDR3, since the read stops 4 residues before it. The rearrangement uses TRBV13-1 and TRBJ2-5; D may be TRBD1 (6 bases). This CDR3 contains 13 residues. CDR1 and CDR2 from the germline V gene are NSHNY and SYGAGN. The part of the CDR3 DNA that was read is TGTGCCAGCAGTATGGGGACAAAAGAC. Its protein is CASSMGTKD. The CDR3 reads in full as CASSMGTKDTQYF.

In this sample, this clone turned up many times. Germline and genes here are mouse. The read ends 4 residues early relative to the CDR3; the germline J gene fills the gap. The J gene is TRBJ2-2, the V gene TRBV17; perhaps TRBD1 as D (5 bases). The CDR3 covers 13 residues. Trimming cost V 5 bases and J 2 bases, with 6 bases left between them. Germline V gene data show CDR1 as MNHDT and CDR2 as YYDKIL. CDR3 DNA (partial): TGTGCTAGCAGTTCAGGGAACACCGGG. Residues: CASSSGNTG. The CDR3, in full, reads CASSSGNTGQLYF.

Note on this clone: The gene names given are mouse names. Read coverage stops 4 residues before the CDR3 terminus; the germline J gene supplies the remainder. This chain joins TRBV5 and TRBJ2-2, with 7 positions matching TRBD2. Germline V gene data show CDR1 as LGHNA and CDR2 as YNLKQL (reference sequence). There are 16 residues in the CDR3. After removal of 0 bases from V and 2 bases from J, the junction contained 3 bases not matched to a gene. CDR3 loop: CASSQDGWGNTGQLYF. The covered CDR3 bases are TGTGCCAGCAGCCAAGATGGCTGGGGGAACACCGGG.

Turning to this clone: A much larger clone is a single base away; this may be a read error. Gene names are the mouse ones. Read sequence stops 4 residues before the CDR3 end, and the germline J gene provides the missing end. The genes are TRBV5 and TRBJ1-1; D gene ambiguous. The CDR3 runs 13 residues. CDR1 LGHNA and CDR2 YNLKQL come from the germline V gene (reference sequence). The V end was cut by 4 bases, the J end by 0 bases, with 6 bases between. CDR3 DNA, as far as it was read: TGTGCCAGCAGCCCGACAACAAACACA. This encodes CASSPTTNT. The entire CDR3 reads CASSPTTNTEVFF.

With respect to this clone: Here the gene names and germline are mouse. The identical CDR3 is also encoded by other nucleotide sequences in the sample. CDR3 region: CASSDRGNQDTQYF. The CDR3 DNA, read in part, is TGTGCCAGCAGTGATAGGGGTAACCAAGAC. The chain is built from TRBV13-1 and TRBJ2-5; possible D gene TRBD1, 5 bases. The read is 4 residues too short to cover the CDR3 end, so that end is filled in from the germline J gene. From germline, CDR1 is NSHNY and CDR2 SYGAGN. The germline V and J ends were trimmed by 1 base and 0 bases, with 6 bases remaining between them. The CDR3 has 14 residues.

A word on this clone: Any gene name here is a mouse gene name. The read terminates 4 residues ahead of where the CDR3 ends, so the germline J gene completes it. Other DNA sequences in the same sample also yield this CDR3. This chain uses TRBV1 with TRBJ2-7; 10 nucleotides line up with TRBD1. The CDR3 is 13 residues long. The germline gives CDR1 NSQYPW, CDR2 LRSPGD (reference sequence). The sequenced part of the CDR3 DNA is TGCACCTGCAGTGGACAGGGGGCTTAT. Amino acids: CTCSGQGAY. The entire CDR3 reads CTCSGQGAYEQYF. The full variable domain, completed using reference TRBV1 and TRBJ2-7, is VTLLEQNPRWRLVPRGQAVNLRCILKNSQYPWMSWYQQDLQKQLQWLFTLRSPGDKEVKSLPGADYLATRVTDTELRLQVANMSQGRTLYCTCSGQGAYEQYFGPGTRLTVL.

Comments on this clone: The listed genes are named as in mouse. The sequenced fragment ends 4 residues before the CDR3 boundary, so the rest is inferred from the germline J gene. The rearrangement joins TRBV14 to TRBJ1-2, with 11 bases matching TRBD1. The CDR3 contains 15 residues. Germline V CDR1 and CDR2: SGHDT, FRDEAV. V lost 8 bases and J lost 0; bases outside the gene matches: 6. CDR3 residues: CARDGTGGPNSDYTF. CDR3 DNA, as far as it was read: TGTGCCAGGGACGGGACAGGGGGTCCAAACTCC. Drawing the rest from reference TRBV14 and TRBJ1-2, the complete variable domain is EAGVTQSPRYAVLQEGQAVSFWCDPISGHDTLYWYQQPRDQGPQLLVYFRDEAVIDNSQLPSDRFSAVRPKGTNSTLKIQSAKQGDTATYLCARDGTGGPNSDYTFGSGTRLLVI.

This clone was detected many times. One end of the junction is discordant with germline, which a read error may explain. Gene names denote mouse genes. The CDR3 extends 4 residues past the end of the read, so its final part is completed from the germline J gene. This chain links TRBV17 with TRBJ1-2; D unclear. Per the germline V gene, CDR1 is MNHDT and CDR2 is YYDKIL. This CDR3 is built from 13 residues. The sequenced part of the CDR3 DNA is TGTGCTAGCAGTCGAGATGCAAACTCC. Protein product: CASSRDANS. In full, the CDR3 reads CASSRDANSDYTF.

This clone has a handful of counts. The gene names here belong to mouse. The read comes to an end 4 residues before the CDR3 does, leaving the germline J gene to fill in the end. This same CDR3 is encoded by further DNA sequences in the sample. This chain uses TRBV19 with TRBJ1-2, with 10 bases identical to TRBD1. The CDR3 totals 14 residues. Germline assignment: CDR1 FNHDT and CDR2 SITEND (reference sequence). Here the CDR3 reads CASSRDRGGSDYTF. The CDR3 bases that were read are TGTGCCAGCAGTAGGGACAGGGGTGGGTCC.

Turning to this clone: These gene names are mouse names. The read gets to within 4 residues of the CDR3 end, and the germline J gene fills in the rest. The J gene is TRBJ2-2, the V gene TRBV13-3; TRBD2 matches at 12 bases. Looked up from germline, CDR1 is NNHDY and CDR2 is SYVADS. The CDR3 length is 16 residues. J was trimmed by 3 bases and V by 7 bases; bases with no gene match: 7. The sequenced part of the CDR3 DNA is TGTGCCAGCGCCTCGACTGGGGGGGCATACACCGGG. Its translation is CASASTGGAYTG. The complete CDR3 protein is CASASTGGAYTGQLYF.

This clone has only a few counts. Any gene name here is a mouse gene name. Read sequence stops 4 residues before the CDR3 end, and the germline J gene provides the missing end. The chain links TRBV13-2 to TRBJ2-4, with 12 bases fitting TRBD2. This CDR3 comprises 15 residues. Germline V gene lookup returns CDR1 NNHNN and CDR2 SYGAGS (reference sequence). The CDR3 here is CASGDGTGGGNTLYF. CDR3 DNA (partial): TGTGCCAGCGGTGATGGGACTGGGGGGGGGAAC.

Remarks on this clone: The genes are named according to mouse. The CDR3 end lies 4 residues beyond the end of the read and is filled in from the germline J gene. The sample carries other DNA sequences with the same CDR3. The V and J genes are TRBV1 and TRBJ2-1; 8 bases line up with TRBD1. The CDR3 is 15 residues long. Per germline, CDR1 NSQYPW and CDR2 LRSPGD (reference sequence). Trimming took 5 bases from V and 0 from J; bases not matched to a gene: 3. The sequenced CDR3 bases are TGCACCTGCAGTCCCGGACAGGGTAACTATGCT. It specifies CTCSPGQGNYA. The full CDR3 reads CTCSPGQGNYAEQFF.

The table lists this clone with a few counts. Germline and genes here are mouse. The read comes to an end 4 residues before the CDR3 does, leaving the germline J gene to fill in the end. This specimen includes other DNA sequences encoding the same CDR3. This chain joins TRBV31 and TRBJ2-7, with D possibly being TRBD2 (6 bases). This CDR3 is 11 amino acids long. Germline CDR1 GKSSPN, CDR2 SITVG. The CDR3 DNA, read in part, is TGTGCCTGGAGCTGGGGATAT. Amino acids: CAWSWGY. The full-length CDR3 reads as CAWSWGYEQYF.